This T cell receptor beta chain was observed in a study of cytomegalovirus exposure and HLA in healthy donors. Study summary: Researchers found that less than 90% of about 400 genotyped donors fell within the Caucasian-associated ancestry cluster.

Findings of the study overall: Later analysis identified several of the most significant clusters that appeared linked to common viral pathogens. Some V segments, TRBV6-2 and TRBV6-3 among them, were indistinguishable and were therefore excluded.

This PCR relied on a set of 60 Vbeta primers and 13 Jbeta primers. Measured with immunoSEQ multiplex PCR; TCRdb has only the in-frame clones, and not every one. The repertoire consists of about 160,000 clones, with less than 85% occurring once and the leading ten covering 4.3%. The CDR3 spans 13 residues. Germline CDR1 reads SQVTM; CDR2 reads ANQGSEA. Trimming took off 7 bases at V and 0 bases at J, with 12 bases between the two ends. Points on this clone: Its antigen is unidentified.

This clonotype was sampled from a man aged 40-55 years in good health and CMV-seronegative. The gene calls are TRBV29-1 and TRBJ1-1, with D unresolved. The specimen sequenced was PBMCs. CDR3 in amino acids: CSAPHSLNTEAFF. Here the CDR3 DNA reads TGCAGCGCCCCCCACTCCCTGAACACTGAAGCTTTCTTT.